The clone carrying this TCR beta chain came up many times. The data are from a study of low-dose radiotherapy and immunotherapy resistance in tumors. Study background: A dose of 1 Gy per fraction every two weeks went to Cohort 2, totaling 13 Gy over 26 weeks.

Sample time point: before trial treatment. With TRAV- and TRBV-specific primers, first-strand cDNA was made, covering the alpha and beta chains. A constant-region primer paired with the V-primer adapter amplified TCRs over about 20 PCR cycles. MiXCR, run by TCRdb on the reads, gives a single entry per CDR3 protein. The profile shows tens of thousands of distinct CDR3 sequences, around 27% of them singletons. The germline gives CDR1 SGHTA, CDR2 FQGNSA. Trimming stripped 6 bases from V and 0 bases from J, with 9 bases between. The CDR3 contains 13 residues. The sequencing here drew on PBMCs, taken before treatment. The rearrangement joins TRBV7-2 to TRBJ2-7; D possibly corresponds to TRBD2 (5 bases). The TCR sequence derives from a male donor with rectosigmoid adenocarcinoma. As DNA, the CDR3 is TGTGCCAGCAGTTCGACTACCTCCTACGAGCAGTACTTC. This translates into CASSSTTSYEQYF.